The 3 T cell receptor beta chains below come from one sample, sequenced in a study of T-cell memory formation after mild COVID-19. One entry per CDR3 protein, called by TCRdb with MiXCR from the 5' RACE reads. The sample records around 250,000 distinct CDR3 sequences, approximately 15% being singletons. Source material: PBMCs or a T cell subset sorted from them (not recorded which). These receptors were obtained from an adult woman who had mild COVID-19 (a few samples of this study predate the infection). Cell type and time point are not known.

The gene calls are TRBV30 and TRBJ2-1; no firm D call. V was shortened by 0 bases and J by 5 bases, with 8 bases between the two germline ends. CDR1 is GTSNPN, CDR2 SVGIG, per germline (reference sequence). The CDR3 sequence is 13 residues long. CDR3 bases: TGTGCCTGGAGTGTAGGCGGAAACAATGAGCAGTTCTTC. It encodes CAWSVGGNNEQFF.

This clonotype was seen more than once but under ten times. The chain has TRBV6-1 and TRBJ1-6, with 7 bases matching TRBD1. Germline-derived CDR1 and CDR2 are MNHNS and SASEGT. The CDR3 totals 14 residues. V lost 5 bases, J lost 2 bases, and 0 bases stayed unmatched. The CDR3 nucleotides are TGTGCCAGCAGTACAGGGGCCTATAATTCACCCCTCCACTTT. Amino acid sequence: CASSTGAYNSPLHF.

The chain employs TRBV7-2 and TRBJ2-3; D is ambiguous. The CDR3 length is 15 residues. Per the germline V gene, CDR1 is SGHTA and CDR2 is FQGNSA. Trimming removed 2 bases at V and 0 bases at J, with 9 bases between. This CDR3 is CASSLSLTSTDTQYF. DNA of the CDR3: TGTGCCAGCAGCTTAAGCCTAACTAGCACAGATACGCAGTATTTT.